This T cell receptor (beta chain) is drawn from a study of shared clonotypes between healthy human individuals. General observations from the study: Limited genetic and exposure-history diversity came from having few donors.

Assay: immunoSEQ multiplex PCR; the TCRdb copy retains only in-frame clones and omits some. Counted here are under 2,000,000 clones, approximately 94% occurring once; the ten biggest clones make up 1.2%. The naive CD8 population came from CD45RO-negative cells selected for CCR7, without terminally differentiated effector memory CD45RA+ cells. Germline V gene sequence: CDR1 SGHRS, CDR2 YFSETQ. The CDR3 loop spans 17 amino acids. Trimming left V 7 bases short and J 0 bases short, with 22 bases between. About this clone: What it recognizes is unknown.

This clonotype originated in a man between 18 and 29 years old in good health. What was sequenced was naive CD8+ T cells sorted from blood. V and J are TRBV5-1 and TRBJ1-1; weak D call: TRBD1 (6 bases). CDR3 nucleotide sequence: TGCGCCAGCCTTCAAGGGCTGGACAGCCCTATGAACACTGAAGCTTTCTTT. The encoded protein is CASLQGLDSPMNTEAFF.